Listed below are T cell receptor beta chains from one sample, sequenced in a study of OX40 agonist ivuxolimab in advanced cancers. Some clones are missing from TCRdb's copy, which holds only in-frame ones; the method was immunoSEQ multiplex PCR. Of roughly 34,000 clones listed, roughly 89% were seen once; the top ten hold 0.92%. The sequenced sample was CD4+ or CD8+ T cells sorted from blood, obtained in a trial of the OX40 agonist ivuxolimab. The receptor source for this set is an adult with an advanced solid tumor such as melanoma, head and neck, liver or kidney cancer. Both conserved end residues are part of each CDR3. Fields, in order: D gene, clone size, J gene, V gene, CDR3 DNA, CDR3 protein. A D gene is named only where the DNA matches it firmly. Clone size, where shown, is once, few, many, or a class for clones that have expanded.

D: -; size: once; J: TRBJ2-6; V: TRBV5-1; DNA: TGCGCCAGCAGCTTCCCCACCGAAGGGAGCGGGGCCAACGTCCTGACTTTC; CDR3: CASSFPTEGSGANVLTF
D: -; size: -; J: TRBJ1-4; V: TRBV5-1; DNA: TGCGCCAGCAGCTTGGCCGTGTGGGCTAATGAAAAACTGTTTTTT; CDR3: CASSLAVWANEKLFF
D: TRBD1; size: -; J: TRBJ1-1; V: TRBV2; DNA: TGTGCCAGCAGTACGGACAGGGGGCTTGGAACTGAAGCTTTCTTT; CDR3: CASSTDRGLGTEAFF
D: TRBD1; size: -; J: TRBJ1-2; V: TRBV10-2; DNA: TGCGCCAGCAGGCGGGGACAGGCAGGGTTGGATTTCGGCTACACCTTC; CDR3: CASRRGQAGLDFGYTF
D: -; size: -; J: TRBJ2-7; V: TRBV4-2; DNA: TGTGCCAGCAGCCGGGGGCACGGCTCCTACGAGCAGTACTTC; CDR3: CASSRGHGSYEQYF
D: -; size: -; J: TRBJ1-1; V: TRBV19; DNA: TGTGCCAGTAGTATTGGACGATGGGACACTGAAGCTTTCTTT; CDR3: CASSIGRWDTEAFF
D: -; size: -; J: TRBJ1-3; V: TRBV6-7; DNA: TGTGCCAGCAGCCCAGCGCTAAACACCATATATTTT; CDR3: CASSPALNTIYF
D: -; size: -; J: TRBJ1-6; V: TRBV5-1; DNA: TGCGCCAGCAGCTTGCAAACGGGACAAGGGAATTCACCCCTCCACTTT; CDR3: CASSLQTGQGNSPLHF
D: -; size: -; J: TRBJ2-1; V: TRBV5-1; DNA: TGCGCCAGCAGCTTGAACAGGTACAATGAGCAGTTCTTC; CDR3: CASSLNRYNEQFF
D: -; size: -; J: TRBJ2-7; V: TRBV2; DNA: TGTGCCAGCAGTGTCAATGGGGGTTACTACGAGCAGTACTTC; CDR3: CASSVNGGYYEQYF
D: -; size: -; J: TRBJ2-7; V: TRBV5-1; DNA: TGCGCCAGCAGCAAGGGACTGAACACCTACGAGCAGTACTTC; CDR3: CASSKGLNTYEQYF
D: -; size: few; J: TRBJ1-6; V: TRBV5-1; DNA: TGCGCCAGCAGCTTGGATGGCAGGGGTAATTCACCCCTCCACTTT; CDR3: CASSLDGRGNSPLHF
D: TRBD1; size: few; J: TRBJ2-2; V: TRBV6-4; DNA: TGTGCCAGCAGTCGCTTTGGGACAGGGAGTAACACCGGGGAGCTGTTTTTT; CDR3: CASSRFGTGSNTGELFF
D: TRBD2; size: -; J: TRBJ2-1; V: TRBV5-1; DNA: TGCGCCAGCAGCTCGGGACTAGCGGGATACAATGAGCAGTTCTTC; CDR3: CASSSGLAGYNEQFF
D: -; size: once; J: TRBJ1-2; V: TRBV7-3; DNA: TGTGCCAGCAGTTTACCGGGAGGCTATGGCTACACCTTC; CDR3: CASSLPGGYGYTF
D: -; size: -; J: TRBJ1-2; V: TRBV5-4; DNA: TGTGCCAGCAGCTTGGGAACAGGTACAGGCTACACCTTC; CDR3: CASSLGTGTGYTF
D: -; size: -; J: TRBJ1-2; V: TRBV4-1; DNA: TGCGCCAGCAGCCAAGAAAGCGGGTATGGCTACACCTTC; CDR3: CASSQESGYGYTF
D: -; size: -; J: TRBJ1-5; V: TRBV10-2; DNA: TGCGCCAGCAGTGAGTCAGGGATTAGCAATCAGCCCCAGCATTTT; CDR3: CASSESGISNQPQHF
D: -; size: -; J: TRBJ2-4; V: TRBV6-1; DNA: TGTGCCAGCAGTGAAACGGGGGGCGCGGGGCAAAACATTCAGTACTTC; CDR3: CASSETGGAGQNIQYF
D: TRBD1; size: -; J: TRBJ1-4; V: TRBV4-2; DNA: TGTGCCAGCAGACTTGGTAGGGGGCAGGAAAAACTGTTTTTT; CDR3: CASRLGRGQEKLFF
D: -; size: -; J: TRBJ2-1; V: TRBV5-4; DNA: TGTGCCAGCAGCCGCCGGGGGACCTACAATGAGCAGTTCTTC; CDR3: CASSRRGTYNEQFF
D: -; size: -; J: TRBJ1-1; V: TRBV19; DNA: TGTGCCAGTGGGGGGACAAGCTCGAACACTGAAGCTTTCTTT; CDR3: CASGGTSSNTEAFF
D: -; size: -; J: TRBJ2-3; V: TRBV27; DNA: TGTGCCACCGCTAGTGGCCATGGGGATACGCAGTATTTT; CDR3: CATASGHGDTQYF
D: -; size: -; J: TRBJ1-2; V: TRBV30; DNA: TGTGCCTGGGTAGAACAGGGTTTGAGCGGCTACACCTTC; CDR3: CAWVEQGLSGYTF